This TCR beta chain is drawn from a study of blood T cell repertoires in COVID-19. About the research overall: Sources were T cells, B-cell-depleted T cells, or PBMCs; the material itself was cDNA or gDNA.

Assay: immunoSEQ multiplex PCR; the TCRdb copy retains only in-frame clones and omits some. The table includes about 400,000 clones, about 90% detected once. The CDR3 is made up of 13 amino acids. V was shortened by 5 bases and J by 1 base, with 8 bases between the two germline ends. The germline V gene has CDR1 SEHNR and CDR2 FQNEAQ (reference sequence). Allocation to cohorts depended on clinical history reported by the participants. This receptor was taken from a woman between 18 and 29 years old with acute COVID-19. This sequence joins TRBV7-9 and TRBJ2-5, with a weak D call TRBD1 (6 bases). Sequencing was carried out using PBMCs or T cells enriched from blood (not recorded which). CDR3 coding DNA: TGTGCCAGCAGCCGACAGGTCCAAGAGACCCAGTACTTC. This codes for CASSRQVQETQYF.